What follows is one T cell receptor beta chain and its context. The germline CDR1 and CDR2 sequences are LNHNV and YYDKDF (reference sequence). The ends lost 5 bases at V and 4 bases at J; junction bases unmatched: 2. The CDR3 is 13 amino acids. This record belongs to a study of blood T cell repertoires in COVID-19. Whole-study context: Whether acute or convalescent, the COVID-19 samples came from the United States, Italy and Spain.

Authors' analysis steps: Reference gene primer amplification gave estimated nucleated cell counts. The method was immunoSEQ multiplex PCR; TCRdb's version includes in-frame clones alone and lacks a portion of them. V, J and clone size reflect that table, while D and trimming were determined from the DNA. The sample carries 100,000 to 150,000 clones, roughly 85% recorded once. The origin of this receptor is a woman aged 80 or older with acute or convalescent COVID-19. The sequenced sample consisted of peripheral blood. The rearrangement links TRBV15 to TRBJ2-5, with 9 positions matching TRBD1. Written as DNA, the CDR3 is TGTGCCACCAGCGGGGGACAGGGAGAGACCCAGTACTTC. Translating it yields CATSGGQGETQYF.